These 15 T cell receptor beta chains were all obtained from the same sample, sequenced in a study of T-cell memory formation after mild COVID-19. TCRdb passed the 5' RACE reads through MiXCR, listing each CDR3 protein once. The sample lists some 250,000 distinct CDR3 sequences; over 9% were seen once. The sequenced sample consisted of PBMCs or a T cell subset sorted from them (not recorded which). These receptors originate from a man aged 18 to 35 who had mild COVID-19 (a few samples of this study predate the infection). Cell type and time point are not known.

In this sample, this clonotype turned up a few times. The rearrangement links TRBV5-6 to TRBJ2-7; perhaps D is TRBD1 or TRBD2 (5 bases each). This CDR3 is 15 amino acids long. Between the trimmed V and J ends, which lost 3 bases and 2 bases, there was a span of 15 bases. Germline assignment: CDR1 SGHDT and CDR2 YYEEEE. The CDR3 loop reads CASSWTQGPPYEQYV. In DNA form, the CDR3 reads TGTGCCAGCAGCTGGACCCAGGGACCCCCCTACGAGCAGTACGTC.

The gene calls are TRBV4-1 and TRBJ1-1, with 8 bases matching TRBD1. CDR3 length equals 14 residues. V lost 3 bases to trimming and J lost 6 bases; unmatched junction nucleotides: 6. CDR1 is MGHRA and CDR2 is YSYEKL in the germline V gene. In DNA form, the CDR3 reads TGCGCCAGCAGCCAGAGACAGGGGAGACCTGAAGCTTTCTTT. This gives the protein CASSQRQGRPEAFF.

A few counts support this clonotype. The chain couples TRBV7-2 to TRBJ2-5; D remains ambiguous. The CDR3 is made up of 14 amino acids. CDR1 is SGHTA, CDR2 FQGNSA, per germline. V dropped 5 bases and J dropped 3 bases, with 13 bases sitting between them. The DNA for the CDR3 is TGTGCCAGCAGCGGAGCTCTCCGGGAAGAGACCCAGTACTTC. Protein sequence: CASSGALREETQYF.

The sample holds many counts of this clonotype. CDR3 DNA sequence: TGTGCCAGCAGCAGAAACACCGCAACTAATGAAAAACTGTTTTTT. Protein: CASSRNTATNEKLFF. This chain joins TRBV7-9 and TRBJ1-4, with D unresolved. CDR3 length: 15 residues. From germline, CDR1 is SEHNR and CDR2 FQNEAQ (reference sequence). Trimming left V 5 bases short and J 0 bases short, with 10 bases between.

This clonotype occurred once. The chain recombines TRBV19 with TRBJ2-2; TRBD1 matches at 10 bases. The CDR3 contains 14 residues. V lost 10 bases and J lost 5; bases outside the gene matches: 7. From germline, CDR1 is LNHDA and CDR2 SQIVND (reference sequence). The chain's CDR3 is CATNDRGLTGELFF. In nucleotides, the CDR3 is TGTGCCACCAACGACAGGGGGCTTACCGGGGAGCTGTTTTTT. Based on the CDR3 plus reference TRBV19 and TRBJ2-2, the full variable domain is DGGITQSPKYLFRKEGQNVTLSCEQNLNHDAMYWYRQDPGQGLRLIYYSQIVNDFQKGDIAEGYSVSREKKESFPLTVTSAQKNPTAFYLCATNDRGLTGELFFGEGSRLTVL.

This chain uses TRBV7-9 with TRBJ1-1, with D perhaps TRBD1 (5 bases). Germline-derived CDR1 and CDR2 are SEHNR and FQNEAQ (reference sequence). Trimming removed 4 bases at V and 3 bases at J, with 12 bases between. The CDR3 spans 14 residues. CDR3 DNA sequence: TGTGCCAGCAGCTCCATGGGGGTGGACACTGAAGCTTTCTTT. This gives the protein CASSSMGVDTEAFF.

The rearrangement uses TRBV7-3 and TRBJ1-2; TRBD1 matches at 9 bases. V trimming: 5 bases; J trimming: 7 bases; junction bases outside the gene matches: 8. The CDR3 has 14 residues. Per germline, CDR1 SGHTA and CDR2 FQGTGA. The CDR3 region has the DNA TGTGCCAGCAGCCCAGGGGACAGGGCGTTTGGCTACACCTTC. Protein: CASSPGDRAFGYTF.

This clonotype was counted many times. The chain combines TRBV7-2 with TRBJ1-1; D perhaps matches TRBD1 (5 bases). The CDR3 contains 15 residues. With 4 bases removed from V and 1 base from J, the gap between germline ends came to 13 bases. In germline, CDR1 is SGHTA, CDR2 FQGNSA. CDR3 sequence: CASSSMSQGNTEAFF. Written as DNA, the CDR3 is TGTGCCAGCAGCTCGATGTCCCAGGGGAACACTGAAGCTTTCTTT.

This clonotype was counted a few times. The V and J genes are TRBV7-2 and TRBJ1-1, with 7 bases identical to TRBD1. Germline V CDR1 and CDR2: SGHTA, FQGNSA. J gave up 1 base and V 7 bases, and 6 bases lay outside the gene matches. The CDR3 has 14 amino acids. As DNA, the CDR3 is TGTGCCAGCATCGCGCGACAGGGGAACACTGAAGCTTTCTTT. Protein sequence: CASIARQGNTEAFF.

The chain couples TRBV7-9 to TRBJ1-6; 7 bases map to TRBD1. Germline V lookup: CDR1 SEHNR, CDR2 FQNEAQ (reference sequence). This CDR3 is built from 16 residues. V lost 5 bases and J lost 8; bases outside the gene matches: 12. This CDR3 reads CASSPPGGVGYSPLHF. CDR3 DNA sequence: TGTGCCAGCAGCCCCCCAGGGGGGGTGGGGTATTCACCCCTCCACTTT.

The V gene is TRBV20-1, the J gene TRBJ2-1, with a tentative D call TRBD2 (6 bases). Germline CDR1 reads DFQATT; CDR2 reads SNEGSKA (reference sequence). This CDR3 has 16 amino acids. The V end lost 0 bases, the J end lost 6 bases, and 18 bases lay between the germline ends. The CDR3 DNA follows: TGCAGTGCTAGAGATCGGCCCGGGGGTGACCTCAATGAGCAGTTCTTC. Residues: CSARDRPGGDLNEQFF.

As regards this clonotype: The junction differs from germline at one of its ends, possibly a read error. The V gene is TRBV7-9, the J gene TRBJ2-5; D perhaps matches TRBD1 (6 bases). The CDR3 has 13 residues. Germline assignment: CDR1 SEHNR and CDR2 FQNEAQ (reference sequence). CDR3 region: CASSLIVGTKRDF. The CDR3, as DNA: TGTGCCAGCAGCTTAATCGTGGGGACAAAAAGGGACTTC. The whole variable domain, filled in from reference TRBV7-9 and TRBJ2-5, reads DTGVSQNPRHKITKRGQNVTFRCDPISEHNRLYWYRQTLGQGPEFLTYFQNEAQLEKSRLLSDRFSAERPKGSFSTLEIQRTEQGDSAMYLCASSLIVGTKRDFGPGTRLLVL.

This clonotype was observed a few times. The chain carries TRBV5-1 and TRBJ2-1, with TRBD2 matching 9 bases. The trim removed 5 bases at V and 8 bases at J, leaving 8 bases unmatched. In germline, CDR1 is SGHRS, CDR2 YFSETQ. CDR3 length: 14 residues. In nucleotides, the CDR3 is TGCGCCAGCAGGGCCAGCGGGGGGTTCGATGAGCAGTTCTTC. It is translated as CASRASGGFDEQFF.

This clonotype was counted many times. The gene calls are TRBV5-6 and TRBJ2-5; D is perhaps TRBD1 (6 bases). V lost 2 bases and J lost 6, with 11 bases in between. The CDR3 runs to 13 residues. From germline, CDR1 is SGHDT and CDR2 YYEEEE. Here the CDR3 reads CASSFGTPQTQYF. In DNA form, the CDR3 reads TGTGCCAGCAGCTTCGGGACACCTCAGACCCAGTACTTC.

Only a few counts were recorded for this clonotype. The chain's CDR3 is CASSPWDPNTEAFF. The DNA of the CDR3 is TGTGCCAGCAGCCCATGGGACCCGAACACTGAAGCTTTCTTT. The rearrangement joins TRBV7-2 to TRBJ1-1, with D possibly TRBD1 on 5 matching bases. Per germline, CDR1 SGHTA and CDR2 FQGNSA. V shed 5 bases and J shed 1 base, with 11 bases lying between them. This CDR3 is 14 amino acids long. Together with reference TRBV7-2 and TRBJ1-1, the CDR3 gives the full variable domain: GAGVSQSPSNKVTEKGKDVELRCDPISGHTALYWYRQSLGQGLEFLIYFQGNSAPDKSGLPSDRFSAERTGGSVSTLTIQRTQQEDSAVYLCASSPWDPNTEAFFGQGTRLTVV.